What follows describes a single TCR beta chain. In the original analysis: Amplifying reference gene primers gave estimates of nucleated cell counts. Profiled with immunoSEQ multiplex PCR; TCRdb holds only in-frame clones, not every one. V, J and clone size are taken as reported in that table, and D and trimming were inferred from the DNA itself. This sample has around 25,000 clones, with around 67% found just once. The CDR3 is 14 residues long. The V and J ends lost 6 bases and 4 bases, in that order; junction bases with no gene match: 7. The V gene's germline CDR1 is MNHNS and CDR2 SASEGT. This sample is part of a study of blood T cell repertoires in COVID-19. Across the whole study: The United States, Italy and Spain provided the acute and convalescent COVID-19 samples. PBMCs, B-cell-depleted T cells, or T cells were the source of the cDNA or gDNA that made up the material.

The material sequenced was peripheral blood. This chain uses TRBV6-1 with TRBJ2-3; 7 bases align to TRBD1. This clonotype originated in a human donor in a cohort sampled during active or convalescent COVID-19. The CDR3 nucleotides read TGTGCCAGCAGCGGACAGGCTTCGGCAGATACGCAGTATTTT. It specifies CASSGQASADTQYF.